One T cell receptor (beta chain) is described in this entry. Its matching antigen is unknown. This sample is part of a study of cytomegalovirus exposure and HLA in healthy donors. Overall study context: Researchers previously reported finding 117 million unique TCR beta sequences from about 170 million T cells.

The primer mix had 60 Vbeta and 13 Jbeta primers. Using immunoSEQ multiplex PCR, the repertoire was profiled, and TCRdb retains in-frame clones only, with some absent. The data hold about 90,000 clones, with over 65% observed a single time. The CDR3 runs to 15 residues. V gave up 4 bases and J gave up 2 bases; unmatched junction bases: 5. The germline V gene encodes CDR1 SGHNT and CDR2 YYREEE (reference sequence). The study, taken as a whole, reports: A few CMV-associated chains proved CMV antigen-specific in vitro. Accounts indicate the classifier identified cytomegalovirus status with strong specificity and sensitivity. Available immune exposure information covered CMV serostatus only.

The sequencing sample was made of PBMCs. The TCR originated in a young man in good health and CMV-seronegative. The rearrangement joins TRBV5-4 to TRBJ2-5; TRBD2 matches at 10 bases. In DNA, the CDR3 is TGTGCCAGCAGCGGGCGGACTAGCGGACAAGAGACCCAGTACTTC. This encodes CASSGRTSGQETQYF.